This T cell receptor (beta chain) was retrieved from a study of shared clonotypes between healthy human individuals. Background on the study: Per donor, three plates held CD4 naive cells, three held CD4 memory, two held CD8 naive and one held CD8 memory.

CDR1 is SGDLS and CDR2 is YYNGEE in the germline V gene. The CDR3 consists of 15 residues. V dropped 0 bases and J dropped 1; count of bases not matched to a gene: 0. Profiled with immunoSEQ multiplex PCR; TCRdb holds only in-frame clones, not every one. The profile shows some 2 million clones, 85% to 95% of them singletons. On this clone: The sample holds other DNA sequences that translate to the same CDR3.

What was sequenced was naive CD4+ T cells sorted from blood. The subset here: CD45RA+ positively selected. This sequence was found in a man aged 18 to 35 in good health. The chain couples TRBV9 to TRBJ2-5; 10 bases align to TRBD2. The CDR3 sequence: CASSVASGSQETQYF. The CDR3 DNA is TGTGCCAGCAGCGTAGCTAGCGGGAGCCAAGAGACCCAGTACTTC.